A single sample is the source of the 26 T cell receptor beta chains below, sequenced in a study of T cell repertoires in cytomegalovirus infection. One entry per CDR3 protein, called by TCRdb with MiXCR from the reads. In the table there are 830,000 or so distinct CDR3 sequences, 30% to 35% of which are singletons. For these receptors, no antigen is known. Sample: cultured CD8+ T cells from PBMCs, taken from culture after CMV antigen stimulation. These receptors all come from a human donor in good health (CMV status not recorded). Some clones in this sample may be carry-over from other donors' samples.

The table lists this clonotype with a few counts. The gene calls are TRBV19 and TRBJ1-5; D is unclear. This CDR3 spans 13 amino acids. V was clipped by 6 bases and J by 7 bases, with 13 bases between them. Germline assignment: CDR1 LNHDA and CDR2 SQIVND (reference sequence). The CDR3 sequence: CASSMDLQQPQHF. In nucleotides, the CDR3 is TGTGCCAGTAGCATGGACCTCCAGCAGCCCCAGCATTTT.

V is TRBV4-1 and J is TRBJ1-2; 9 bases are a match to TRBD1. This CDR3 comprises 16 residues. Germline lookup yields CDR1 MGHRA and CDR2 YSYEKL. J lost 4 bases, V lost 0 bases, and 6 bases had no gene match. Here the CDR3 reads CASSQEGQGTLYGYTF. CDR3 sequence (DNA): TGCGCCAGCAGCCAAGAGGGACAGGGCACCCTCTATGGCTACACCTTC.

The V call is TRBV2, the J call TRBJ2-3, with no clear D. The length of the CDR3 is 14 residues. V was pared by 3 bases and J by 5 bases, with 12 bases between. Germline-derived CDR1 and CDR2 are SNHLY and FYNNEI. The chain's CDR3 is CASSDSASLDTQYF. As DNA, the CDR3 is TGTGCCAGCAGTGACTCGGCTTCTCTAGATACGCAGTATTTT.

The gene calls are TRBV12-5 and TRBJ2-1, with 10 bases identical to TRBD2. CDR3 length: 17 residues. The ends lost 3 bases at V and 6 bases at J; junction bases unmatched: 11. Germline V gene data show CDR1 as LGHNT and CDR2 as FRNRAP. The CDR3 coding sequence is TGTGCTAGTGGTTTTGGAGACCAAGCGGGGGGGCCCAATGAGCAGTTCTTC. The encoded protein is CASGFGDQAGGPNEQFF. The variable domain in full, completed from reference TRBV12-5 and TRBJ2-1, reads DARVTQTPRHKVTEMGQEVTMRCQPILGHNTVFWYRQTMMQGLELLAYFRNRAPLDDSGMPKDRFSAEMPDATLATLKIQPSEPRDSAVYFCASGFGDQAGGPNEQFFGPGTRLTVL.

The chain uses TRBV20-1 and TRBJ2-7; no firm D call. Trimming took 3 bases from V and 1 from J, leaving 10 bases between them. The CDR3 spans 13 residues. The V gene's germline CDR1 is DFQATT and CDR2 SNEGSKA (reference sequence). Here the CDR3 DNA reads TGCAGTGCTAGGCGACATTTTTCCTACGAGCAGTACTTC. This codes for CSARRHFSYEQYF.

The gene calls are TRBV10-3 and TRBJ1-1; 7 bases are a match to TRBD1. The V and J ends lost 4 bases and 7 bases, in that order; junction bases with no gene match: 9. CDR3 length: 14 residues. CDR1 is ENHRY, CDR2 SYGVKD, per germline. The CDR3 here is CAISVIGGGNEAFF. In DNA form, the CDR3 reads TGTGCCATCAGTGTAATAGGGGGCGGGAATGAAGCTTTCTTT.

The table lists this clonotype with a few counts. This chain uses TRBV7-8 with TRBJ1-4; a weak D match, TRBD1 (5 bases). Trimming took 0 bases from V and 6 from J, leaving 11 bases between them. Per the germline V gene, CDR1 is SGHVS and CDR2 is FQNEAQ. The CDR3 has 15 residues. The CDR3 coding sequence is TGTGCCAGCAGCTTAGCTGGGGCCGCCCATGAAAAACTGTTTTTT. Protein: CASSLAGAAHEKLFF.

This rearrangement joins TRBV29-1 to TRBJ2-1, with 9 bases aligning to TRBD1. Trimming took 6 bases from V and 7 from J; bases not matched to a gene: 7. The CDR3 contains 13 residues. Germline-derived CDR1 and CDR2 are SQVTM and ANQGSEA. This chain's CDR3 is CSVMGQGVNEQFF. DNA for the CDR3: TGCAGCGTGATGGGACAGGGCGTGAATGAGCAGTTCTTC.

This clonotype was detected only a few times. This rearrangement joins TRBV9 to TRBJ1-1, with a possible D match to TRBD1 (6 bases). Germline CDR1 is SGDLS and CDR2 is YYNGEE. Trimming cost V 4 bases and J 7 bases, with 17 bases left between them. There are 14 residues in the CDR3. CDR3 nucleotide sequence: TGTGCCAGCAGCCCATTTGGGGGGGCCGGTGAAGCTTTCTTT. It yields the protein CASSPFGGAGEAFF.

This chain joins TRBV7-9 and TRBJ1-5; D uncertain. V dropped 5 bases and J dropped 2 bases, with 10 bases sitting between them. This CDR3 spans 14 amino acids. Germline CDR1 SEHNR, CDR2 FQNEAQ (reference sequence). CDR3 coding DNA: TGTGCCAGCAGCAGGGAAGGTGGCAATCAGCCCCAGCATTTT. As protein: CASSREGGNQPQHF.

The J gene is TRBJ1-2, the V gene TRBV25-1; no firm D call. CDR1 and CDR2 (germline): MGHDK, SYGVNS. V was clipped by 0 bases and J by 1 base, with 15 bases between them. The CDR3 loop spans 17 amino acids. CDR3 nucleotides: TGTGCCAGCAGTGAATATGTAACGGAGCCATTTAACTATGGCTACACCTTC. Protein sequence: CASSEYVTEPFNYGYTF.

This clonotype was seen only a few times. CDR3 DNA sequence: TGTGCCAGCAGTTACTCGAGGTCGCGGGGGGCGTTCGCTGGCTACACCTTC. This codes for CASSYSRSRGAFAGYTF. The V gene is TRBV6-5, the J gene TRBJ1-2; TRBD1 is a possible D gene (6 bases). V was pared by 0 bases and J by 7 bases, with 21 bases between. Germline V gene data show CDR1 as MNHEY and CDR2 as SVGAGI. The CDR3 is 17 residues long.

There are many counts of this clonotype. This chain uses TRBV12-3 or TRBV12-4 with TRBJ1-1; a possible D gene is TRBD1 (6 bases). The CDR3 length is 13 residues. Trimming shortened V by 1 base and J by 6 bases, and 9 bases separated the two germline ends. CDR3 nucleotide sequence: TGTGCCAGCAGTTTAGGGGCAGGGGCTGAAGCTTTCTTT. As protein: CASSLGAGAEAFF.

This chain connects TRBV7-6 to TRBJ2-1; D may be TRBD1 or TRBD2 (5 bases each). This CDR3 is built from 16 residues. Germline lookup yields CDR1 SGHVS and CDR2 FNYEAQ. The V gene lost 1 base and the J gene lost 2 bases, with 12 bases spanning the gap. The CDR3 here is CASSLGGTYPYNEQFF. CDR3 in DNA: TGTGCCAGCAGCTTAGGTGGGACGTACCCCTACAATGAGCAGTTCTTC. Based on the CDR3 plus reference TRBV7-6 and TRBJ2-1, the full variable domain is GAGVSQSPRYKVTKRGQDVALRCDPISGHVSLYWYRQALGQGPEFLTYFNYEAQQDKSGLPNDRFSAERPEGSISTLTIQRTEQRDSAMYRCASSLGGTYPYNEQFFGPGTRLTVL.

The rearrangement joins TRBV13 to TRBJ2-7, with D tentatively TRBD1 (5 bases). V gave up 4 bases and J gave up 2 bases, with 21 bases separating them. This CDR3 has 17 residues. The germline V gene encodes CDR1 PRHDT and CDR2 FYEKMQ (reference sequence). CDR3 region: CASSSPRLGEVAYEQYF. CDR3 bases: TGTGCCAGCAGCTCCCCCCGCTTAGGGGAAGTGGCCTACGAGCAGTACTTC. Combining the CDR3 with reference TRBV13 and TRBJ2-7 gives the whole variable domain AAGVIQSPRHLIKEKRETATLKCYPIPRHDTVYWYQQGPGQDPQFLISFYEKMQSDKGSIPDRFSAQQFSDYHSELNMSSLELGDSALYFCASSSPRLGEVAYEQYFGPGTRLTVT.

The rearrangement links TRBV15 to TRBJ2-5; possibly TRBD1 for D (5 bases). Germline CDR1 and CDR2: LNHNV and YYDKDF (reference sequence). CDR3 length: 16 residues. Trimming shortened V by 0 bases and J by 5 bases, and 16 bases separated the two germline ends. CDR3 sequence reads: CATSREGHFPGETQYF. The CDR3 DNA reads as TGTGCCACCAGCAGAGAAGGACATTTCCCTGGGGAGACCCAGTACTTC.

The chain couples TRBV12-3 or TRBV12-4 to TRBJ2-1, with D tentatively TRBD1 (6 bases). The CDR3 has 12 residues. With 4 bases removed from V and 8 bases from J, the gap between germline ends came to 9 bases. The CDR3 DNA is TGTGCCAGCAGTTGGACAGAGCATGAGCAGTTCTTC. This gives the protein CASSWTEHEQFF.

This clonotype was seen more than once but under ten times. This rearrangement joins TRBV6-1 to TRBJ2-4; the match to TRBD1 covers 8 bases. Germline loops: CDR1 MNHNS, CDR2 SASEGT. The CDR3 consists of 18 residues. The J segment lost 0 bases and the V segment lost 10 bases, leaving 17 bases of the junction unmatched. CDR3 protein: CAITGQAARWVAKNIQYF. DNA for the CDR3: TGTGCCATCACGGGACAGGCCGCTCGCTGGGTAGCCAAAAACATTCAGTACTTC.

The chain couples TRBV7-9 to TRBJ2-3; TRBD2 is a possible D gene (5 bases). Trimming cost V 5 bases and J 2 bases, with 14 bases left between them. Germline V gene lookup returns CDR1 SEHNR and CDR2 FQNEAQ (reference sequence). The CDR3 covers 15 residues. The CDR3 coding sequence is TGTGCCAGCAGCCCAGCGGATACCATCACAGATACGCAGTATTTT. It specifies CASSPADTITDTQYF.

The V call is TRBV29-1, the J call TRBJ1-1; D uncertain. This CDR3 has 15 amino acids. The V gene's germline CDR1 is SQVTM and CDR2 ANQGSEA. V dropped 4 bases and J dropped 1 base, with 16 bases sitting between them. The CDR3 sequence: CSVVALGERNTEAFF. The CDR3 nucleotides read TGCAGCGTTGTGGCACTAGGAGAAAGGAACACTGAAGCTTTCTTT.

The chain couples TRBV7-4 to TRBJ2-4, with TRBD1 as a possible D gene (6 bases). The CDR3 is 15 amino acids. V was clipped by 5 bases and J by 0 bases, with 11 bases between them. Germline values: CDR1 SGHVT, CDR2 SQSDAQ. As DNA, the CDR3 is TGTGCCAGCAGCCCCCGGACAGAAGCCAAAAACATTCAGTACTTC. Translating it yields CASSPRTEAKNIQYF.

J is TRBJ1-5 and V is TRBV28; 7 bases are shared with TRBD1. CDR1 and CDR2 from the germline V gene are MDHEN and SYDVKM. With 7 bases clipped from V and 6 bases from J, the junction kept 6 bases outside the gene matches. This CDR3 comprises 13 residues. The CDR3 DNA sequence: TGTGCCAGCATCTTGAGGGGGCCTCAGCCCCAGCATTTT. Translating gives CASILRGPQPQHF. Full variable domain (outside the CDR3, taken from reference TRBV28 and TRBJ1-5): DVKVTQSSRYLVKRTGEKVFLECVQDMDHENMFWYRQDPGLGLRLIYFSYDVKMKEKGDIPEGYSVSREKKERFSLILESASTNQTSMYLCASILRGPQPQHFGDGTRLSIL.

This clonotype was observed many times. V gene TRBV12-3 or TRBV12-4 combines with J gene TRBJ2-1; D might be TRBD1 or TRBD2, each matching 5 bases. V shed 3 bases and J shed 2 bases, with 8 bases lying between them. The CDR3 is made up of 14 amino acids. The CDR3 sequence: CASSFEGPYNEQFF. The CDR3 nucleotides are TGTGCCAGCAGTTTTGAGGGACCCTACAATGAGCAGTTCTTC.

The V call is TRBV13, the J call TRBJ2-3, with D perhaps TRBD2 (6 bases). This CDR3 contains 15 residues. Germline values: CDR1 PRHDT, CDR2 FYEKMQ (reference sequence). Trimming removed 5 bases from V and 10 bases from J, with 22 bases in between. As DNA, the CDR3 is TGTGCCAGCAGCGCCCGGGGGTGGCAATATTATCCGCAGTATTTT. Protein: CASSARGWQYYPQYF.

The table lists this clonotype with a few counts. The CDR3 DNA follows: TGTGCCAGTAGCGTTAGCGGGGGAGCCGGGGAGCTGTTTTTT. Translating it yields CASSVSGGAGELFF. V and J are TRBV19 and TRBJ2-2, with 9 bases that match TRBD2. From germline, CDR1 is LNHDA and CDR2 SQIVND (reference sequence). Germline trimming cut 6 bases from V and 6 bases from J; bases unmatched to any gene: 5. The CDR3 spans 14 residues.

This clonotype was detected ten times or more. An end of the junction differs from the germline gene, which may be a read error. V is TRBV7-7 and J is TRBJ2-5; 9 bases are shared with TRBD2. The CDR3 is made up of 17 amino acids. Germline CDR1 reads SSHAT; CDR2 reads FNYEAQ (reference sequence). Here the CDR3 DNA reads TGTGCTAGCAGCTTAGCTGTTTGGCGGGGGGGCCAAGAGACCCAGTACTTC. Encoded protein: CASSLAVWRGGQETQYF.